One sample yielded the 2 T cell receptor beta chains listed below, sequenced in a study of beta chain features in type 1 diabetes (dated 2018 in TCRdb). Library method: the immunoSEQ multiplex PCR assay. The entire amount of isolated RNA was reverse transcribed using the High Capacity cDNA Reverse Transcription Kit, so the sequenced TCRB transcripts were expressed ones. Drawn from immuneACCESS, this table holds only the in-frame rearrangements with V and J called that TCRdb kept. Clones are partly lost; checked studies trace under half to an unresolved V gene and leave the rest unexplained. The sample records some 220,000 clones, approximately 10% of which are singletons. About 1.2% of the sample is held by the ten biggest clonotypes. Sequenced input: central memory CD4+ T cells from blood. These receptors came from a man aged 18-30 years in good health.

The chain couples TRBV6-5 to TRBJ1-1, with 7 bases lining up with TRBD1. Trimming took 5 bases from V and 5 from J; bases not matched to a gene: 8. The CDR3 sequence is 14 residues long. In germline, CDR1 is MNHEY, CDR2 SVGAGI. The CDR3 DNA is TGTGCCAGCAGTGTACAGGGGAGGAGGACTGAAGCTTTCTTT. This codes for CASSVQGRRTEAFF.

V gene TRBV15 combines with J gene TRBJ2-1; TRBD2 might be the D (5 bases). Germline CDR1 and CDR2: LNHNV and YYDKDF (reference sequence). V gave up 4 bases and J gave up 7 bases, with 23 bases separating them. This CDR3 contains 17 residues. In DNA, the CDR3 is TGTGCCACCAGCAAAACTATAGGTGGACCCGGGGTGAATGAGCAGTTCTTC. This encodes CATSKTIGGPGVNEQFF.